The 28 T cell receptor beta chains listed next were all sequenced from one sample in a study of CD8 T cells in ankylosing spondylitis (dated by TCRdb to about 2017). The library was made by 5' RACE. TCRdb names Illumina HiSeq 2500 as the instrument used. TCRdb reprocessing: public reads trimmed at Q25 with fastp, clones called with MiXCR, in-frame beta chains kept. Identical CDR3 protein sequences are pooled into one entry, listed with their most common genes and DNA. Recorded for this sample are more than 100,000 distinct CDR3 sequences; approximately 10% of them occurred a single time. Jointly, the top ten make up 4.1% of the sample. Sequenced input: blood, either unsorted or a sorted T cell fraction (not recorded which). These receptors all stem from a female donor with ankylosing spondylitis or in good health (not recorded which).

The chain is built from TRBV18 and TRBJ1-2; 10 bases line up with TRBD1. V lost 6 bases, J lost 5 bases, and 9 bases stayed unmatched. The CDR3 consists of 15 residues. Germline CDR1 is KGHSH and CDR2 is LQKENI. The CDR3: CASSPHDRGRYGYTF. The CDR3 bases are TGTGCCAGCTCCCCTCACGACAGGGGGCGATATGGCTACACCTTC.

In this sample, this clonotype turned up many times. The chain couples TRBV12-3 or TRBV12-4 to TRBJ1-2, with 9 bases aligning to TRBD1. The CDR3 has 13 amino acids. V was pared by 5 bases and J by 4 bases, with 2 bases of the junction left unmatched. CDR3 coding DNA: TGTGCCAGCAGTACGGGACAGGGCTATGGCTACACCTTC. Translating gives CASSTGQGYGYTF.

This clonotype has a count of ten or more. The gene calls are TRBV6-1 and TRBJ2-2, with TRBD1 matching 11 bases. V trimming: 9 bases; J trimming: 2 bases; junction bases outside the gene matches: 11. Germline lookup yields CDR1 MNHNS and CDR2 SASEGT. This CDR3 spans 17 amino acids. As DNA, the CDR3 is TGTGCCAGTTCCGGGACAGGGGGACCCCGAAACACCGGGGAGCTGTTTTTT. It yields the protein CASSGTGGPRNTGELFF.

This clonotype was recorded many times. This rearrangement joins TRBV20-1 to TRBJ2-7, with TRBD1 as a possible D gene (6 bases). The germline CDR1 and CDR2 sequences are DFQATT and SNEGSKA (reference sequence). Trimming left V 0 bases short and J 4 bases short, with 28 bases between. The CDR3 extends over 19 amino acids. The CDR3 coding sequence is TGCAGTGCTAGAGATTGGGAGAGTTTATCGACAGGCCTGTATTACGAGCAGTACTTC. It codes for CSARDWESLSTGLYYEQYF.

This clonotype showed up many times. The V and J genes are TRBV28 and TRBJ2-1; possible D gene TRBD1, 6 bases. Trimming pared 2 bases from V and 1 base from J, leaving 18 bases between. CDR3 length equals 18 residues. Germline loops: CDR1 MDHEN, CDR2 SYDVKM. The CDR3 sequence is CASSLGVTGRPSYNEQFF. DNA for the CDR3: TGTGCCAGCAGTTTAGGGGTCACAGGGAGACCGTCCTACAATGAGCAGTTCTTC.

This clonotype was observed many times. The chain combines TRBV29-1 with TRBJ2-3, with a possible D match to TRBD1 (5 bases). Germline V lookup: CDR1 SQVTM, CDR2 ANQGSEA. The V and J ends lost 6 bases and 7 bases respectively, with 17 bases between them. This CDR3 comprises 13 residues. The CDR3 here is CSVHTGPTHTQYF. The CDR3 nucleotides read TGCAGCGTCCACACAGGACCCACGCATACGCAGTATTTT.

This clonotype was observed many times. The chain carries TRBV23-1 and TRBJ2-3, with a tentative D call TRBD2 (5 bases). TRBV23-1 is an ORF; its function is uncertain. CDR3 length equals 16 residues. With 7 bases removed from V and 2 bases from J, the gap between germline ends came to 19 bases. CDR3 DNA sequence: TGCGCCAGCACCCCCCTTACTAGTCCCAACACAGATACGCAGTATTTT. Amino acids: CASTPLTSPNTDTQYF.

This clonotype was counted many times. The genes are TRBV12-3 or TRBV12-4 and TRBJ1-5; D not resolved. The CDR3 extends over 14 amino acids. V lost 1 base, J lost 2 bases, and 6 bases lay in between. The CDR3: CASSLVWGNQPQHF. The DNA of the CDR3 is TGTGCCAGCAGTTTAGTATGGGGCAATCAGCCCCAGCATTTT.

This clonotype came up many times. The chain uses TRBV3-1 and TRBJ1-1, with D maybe TRBD1 (5 bases). V lost 1 base, J lost 4 bases, and 10 bases lay in between. The CDR3 spans 14 residues. Germline-derived CDR1 and CDR2 are LGHDT and YNNKEL (reference sequence). DNA for the CDR3: TGTGCCAGCAGCCAAGGGGGAGGGGTCACTGAAGCTTTCTTT. Its protein is CASSQGGGVTEAFF.

About this clonotype: Being one base from a much bigger clone, this may be a read error. This chain links TRBV7-9 with TRBJ2-7; 7 nucleotides match TRBD1. The CDR3 length is 14 residues. The V gene's germline CDR1 is SEHNR and CDR2 FQNEAQ (reference sequence). The CDR3 loop is CPSSLFGTEYEQYF. DNA of the CDR3: TGTCCCAGCAGCTTATTCGGGACAGAGTACGAGCAGTACTTC.

This clonotype showed up many times. The chain couples TRBV28 to TRBJ1-1, with D possibly matching TRBD1 (5 bases). Germline V gene data show CDR1 as MDHEN and CDR2 as SYDVKM. The CDR3 runs 11 residues. The V end was cut by 5 bases, the J end by 8 bases, with 9 bases between. CDR3 residues: CASSPRTEAFF. As DNA, the CDR3 is TGTGCCAGCAGTCCCAGGACAGAAGCTTTCTTT.

The chain links TRBV28 to TRBJ1-1, with a tentative D call TRBD1 (6 bases). CDR3 length: 14 amino acids. Germline CDR1 MDHEN, CDR2 SYDVKM. Trimming stripped 3 bases from V and 2 bases from J, with 10 bases between. The CDR3 sequence: CASSLDSFNTEAFF. CDR3 sequence (DNA): TGTGCCAGCAGTTTGGACAGTTTCAACACTGAAGCTTTCTTT.

This clonotype appeared many times. The chain is built from TRBV7-2 and TRBJ2-3; TRBD2 matches at 7 bases. Germline lookup yields CDR1 SGHTA and CDR2 FQGNSA. This CDR3 region has 15 residues. J gave up 5 bases and V 3 bases, and 8 bases lay outside the gene matches. CDR3 coding DNA: TGTGCCAGCAGCTTGGGACTAAGGGGCCAAGATACGCAGTATTTT. This gives the protein CASSLGLRGQDTQYF.

This clonotype was found many times. The CDR3 region is CASSLATGVKETQYF. In nucleotides, the CDR3 is TGCGCCAGCAGCTTGGCGACAGGGGTCAAGGAGACCCAGTACTTC. J is TRBJ2-5 and V is TRBV5-1; 8 nucleotides line up with TRBD1. Germline CDR1 reads SGHRS; CDR2 reads YFSETQ. This CDR3 contains 15 residues. Germline trimming cut 0 bases from V and 5 bases from J; bases unmatched to any gene: 6.

The chain has TRBV30 and TRBJ2-7, with D unresolved. The germline V and J ends were trimmed by 2 bases and 7 bases, with 12 bases remaining between them. From germline, CDR1 is GTSNPN and CDR2 SVGIG (reference sequence). The CDR3 is 12 amino acids. CDR3 in amino acids: CAWSPSFVEQYF. The CDR3 DNA sequence: TGTGCCTGGAGTCCCTCATTCGTGGAGCAGTACTTC.

This clonotype was counted at least ten times. The V and J genes are TRBV11-2 and TRBJ2-5; D is possibly TRBD2 (5 bases). V was pared by 5 bases and J by 0 bases, with 13 bases between. This CDR3 region has 15 residues. The germline CDR1 and CDR2 sequences are SGHAT and FQNNGV. For the CDR3, the DNA is TGTGCCAGCAGCGCTCGGAGGTTGAACCAAGAGACCCAGTACTTC. It yields the protein CASSARRLNQETQYF.

There are many counts of this clonotype. J is TRBJ2-1 and V is TRBV3-1; 9 bases match TRBD2. CDR1 LGHDT and CDR2 YNNKEL come from the germline V gene (reference sequence). Trimming took 5 bases from V and 3 from J; bases not matched to a gene: 5. This CDR3 spans 15 amino acids. As DNA, the CDR3 is TGTGCCAGCAGCTCCGGGACTAGCCTCTACAATGAGCAGTTCTTC. The encoded protein is CASSSGTSLYNEQFF.

The table lists this clonotype with many counts. The chain links TRBV5-5 to TRBJ1-2; D gene uncertain. CDR3 size: 14 residues. The germline gives CDR1 SGHKS, CDR2 YYEKEE (reference sequence). V gave up 7 bases and J gave up 3 bases, with 16 bases separating them. The CDR3 DNA follows: TGTGCCAGCCGTCCTTCAATCGGAGACTATGGCTACACCTTC. Encoded protein: CASRPSIGDYGYTF.

The table lists this clonotype with many counts. The chain combines TRBV5-5 with TRBJ2-7; 7 bases map to TRBD2. J was trimmed by 2 bases and V by 2 bases; bases with no gene match: 7. CDR1 is SGHKS and CDR2 is YYEKEE in the germline V gene (reference sequence). CDR3 size: 15 residues. This chain's CDR3 is CASSFGRAGPYEQYF. DNA for the CDR3: TGTGCCAGCAGCTTCGGGAGAGCGGGACCCTACGAGCAGTACTTC.

In its sample, this clonotype was seen many times. The V gene is TRBV4-1, the J gene TRBJ1-1, with 9 bases aligning to TRBD1. CDR1 and CDR2 from the germline V gene are MGHRA and YSYEKL. The trim removed 2 bases at V and 5 bases at J, leaving 6 bases unmatched. The length of the CDR3 is 15 residues. CDR3 nucleotides: TGCGCCAGCAGCCAAAGGACAGGGGCCCAGACTGAAGCTTTCTTT. Translated: CASSQRTGAQTEAFF.

This clonotype was counted ten times or more. The chain links TRBV7-2 to TRBJ2-2; TRBD2 matches 11 bases. V lost 3 bases and J lost 4; bases outside the gene matches: 1. CDR3 length: 15 amino acids. The germline V gene has CDR1 SGHTA and CDR2 FQGNSA. This chain's CDR3 is CASSLGLAATGELFF. CDR3 sequence (DNA): TGTGCCAGCAGCTTGGGACTAGCGGCCACCGGGGAGCTGTTTTTT.

The genes are TRBV12-3 or TRBV12-4 and TRBJ2-7; no clear D. This CDR3 contains 12 residues. V dropped 4 bases and J dropped 6 bases, with 10 bases sitting between them. The CDR3 here is CASSSVGTEQYF. The CDR3 DNA sequence: TGTGCCAGCAGTTCTGTAGGAACCGAGCAGTACTTC.

Turning to this clonotype: One base away lies a much larger clone, so this may be a sequencing read error. The chain couples TRBV20-1 to TRBJ2-2, with 8 bases aligning to TRBD1. The CDR3 extends over 15 amino acids. The germline V gene has CDR1 DFQATT and CDR2 SNEGSKA (reference sequence). In nucleotides, the CDR3 is TGCAGTGCTAGAGATCCGAACAGGGGGACCGGGGAGCTGGTTTTT. Translating it yields CSARDPNRGTGELVF.

The chain joins TRBV12-3 or TRBV12-4 to TRBJ1-6, with 9 bases identical to TRBD1. The V gene end was trimmed by 6 bases and the J gene end by 7 bases; junction bases not matched to a gene: 7. This CDR3 spans 15 amino acids. The DNA for the CDR3 is TGTGCCAGCAGAGGATACGGACAGGGGAATTCACCCCTCCACTTT. It is translated as CASRGYGQGNSPLHF.

This clonotype was observed at least ten times. The chain recombines TRBV2 with TRBJ1-5; TRBD1 matches at 7 bases. The V segment lost 4 bases and the J segment 2 bases; nucleotides outside the gene matches: 5. CDR1 and CDR2 (germline): SNHLY, FYNNEI. The CDR3 runs to 15 residues. The CDR3 loop reads CASSVGGGGNQPQHF. DNA for the CDR3: TGTGCCAGCAGTGTCGGAGGGGGCGGCAATCAGCCCCAGCATTTT. Filled out from reference TRBV2 and TRBJ1-5, the complete variable domain reads EPEVTQTPSHQVTQMGQEVILRCVPISNHLYFYWYRQILGQKVEFLVSFYNNEISEKSEIFDDQFSVERPDGSNFTLKIRSTKLEDSAMYFCASSVGGGGNQPQHFGDGTRLSIL.

This clonotype was detected ten times or more. The J gene is TRBJ2-5, the V gene TRBV5-1; D call uncertain. Per germline, CDR1 SGHRS and CDR2 YFSETQ. V lost 1 base to trimming and J lost 2 bases, with 9 bases between them. The CDR3 runs 14 residues. CDR3 loop: CASSLSQAQETQYF. The CDR3 DNA sequence: TGCGCCAGCAGCTTGTCACAAGCACAAGAGACCCAGTACTTC.

This clonotype was detected many times. The chain employs TRBV12-3 or TRBV12-4 and TRBJ1-1, with 7 bases fitting TRBD1. CDR3 length: 14 amino acids. The ends lost 5 bases at V and 0 bases at J; junction bases unmatched: 3. In DNA form, the CDR3 reads TGTGCCAGCAGTCCCGGACAGGTGAACACTGAAGCTTTCTTT. Translation: CASSPGQVNTEAFF.

This clonotype has ten or more counts. CDR3 sequence reads: CASSLIGRSSTDTQYF. In nucleotides, the CDR3 is TGCGCCAGCAGCTTGATCGGGAGGTCTAGCACAGATACGCAGTATTTT. The genes are TRBV5-1 and TRBJ2-3; 7 bases are shared with TRBD2. This CDR3 is 16 amino acids long. The germline CDR1 and CDR2 sequences are SGHRS and YFSETQ. V shed 1 base, J shed 0 bases, and the junction held 5 bases outside the gene matches.